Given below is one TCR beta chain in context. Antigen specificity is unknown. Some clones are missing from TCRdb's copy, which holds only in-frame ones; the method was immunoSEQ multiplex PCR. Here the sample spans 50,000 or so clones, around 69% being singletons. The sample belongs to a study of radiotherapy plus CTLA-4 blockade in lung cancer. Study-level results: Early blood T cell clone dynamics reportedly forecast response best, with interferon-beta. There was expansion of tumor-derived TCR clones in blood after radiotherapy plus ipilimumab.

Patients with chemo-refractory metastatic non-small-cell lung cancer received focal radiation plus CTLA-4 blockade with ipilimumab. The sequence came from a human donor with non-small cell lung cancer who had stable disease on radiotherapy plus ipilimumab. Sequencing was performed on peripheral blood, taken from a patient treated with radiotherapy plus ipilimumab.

The CDR3 sequence: CAIKPPRGGEQFF. The CDR3 DNA follows: TGTGCCATCAAGCCCCCCAGGGGTGGTGAGCAGTTCTTC. The V call is TRBV10-3, the J call TRBJ2-1, with D tentatively TRBD1 (6 bases). Trimming pared 7 bases from V and 9 bases from J, leaving 16 bases between. CDR1 is ENHRY, CDR2 SYGVKD, per germline. The CDR3 totals 13 residues.